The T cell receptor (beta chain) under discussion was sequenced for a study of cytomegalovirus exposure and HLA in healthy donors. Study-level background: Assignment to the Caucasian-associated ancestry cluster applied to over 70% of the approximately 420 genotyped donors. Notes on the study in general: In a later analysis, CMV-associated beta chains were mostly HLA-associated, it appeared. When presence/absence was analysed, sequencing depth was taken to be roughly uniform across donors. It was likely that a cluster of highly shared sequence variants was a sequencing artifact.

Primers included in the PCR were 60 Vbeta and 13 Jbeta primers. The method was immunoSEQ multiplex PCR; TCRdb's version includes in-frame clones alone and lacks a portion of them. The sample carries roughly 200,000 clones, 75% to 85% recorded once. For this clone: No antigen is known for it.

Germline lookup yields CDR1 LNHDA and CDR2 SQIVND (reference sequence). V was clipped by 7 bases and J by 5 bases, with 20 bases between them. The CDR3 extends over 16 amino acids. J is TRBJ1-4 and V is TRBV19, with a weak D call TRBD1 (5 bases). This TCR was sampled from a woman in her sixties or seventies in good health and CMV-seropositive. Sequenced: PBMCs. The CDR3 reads CASIARIGGGNEKLFF. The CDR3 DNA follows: TGTGCCAGTATCGCGAGGATCGGGGGGGGAAATGAAAAACTGTTTTTT.